The next 11 T cell receptor beta chains were all read from a single sample in a study of CD8 T cells in ankylosing spondylitis. Each CDR3 protein is one row after TCRdb ran MiXCR on the 5' RACE reads. The sample includes a few hundred thousand distinct CDR3 sequences, over 15% of them seen just once. Material for sequencing was blood, either unsorted or a sorted T cell fraction (not recorded which). The receptor source for this set is a male donor with ankylosing spondylitis or in good health (not recorded which).

This clonotype was counted only a few times. This chain links TRBV5-1 with TRBJ1-2; D not resolved. Germline CDR1 SGHRS, CDR2 YFSETQ. The CDR3 runs to 14 residues. The V gene lost 3 bases and the J gene lost 6 bases, with 15 bases spanning the gap. The CDR3 here is CASSSPTLGDGYTF. The CDR3 bases are TGCGCCAGCAGCTCCCCGACTCTGGGCGATGGCTACACCTTC.

The table lists this clonotype with many counts. V and J are TRBV10-3 and TRBJ2-1; tentatively, D is TRBD1 or TRBD2 (6 bases each). Germline V gene data show CDR1 as ENHRY and CDR2 as SYGVKD. The ends were cut back, 8 bases at V and 3 bases at J, with 20 bases in the middle. The CDR3 spans 16 residues. CDR3 loop: CAIGVGGRSGYNEQFF. The DNA for the CDR3 is TGTGCCATCGGGGTGGGGGGCAGGTCGGGCTACAATGAGCAGTTCTTC.

The sample holds a few counts of this clonotype. The chain has TRBV2 and TRBJ2-3; D gene unclear. The CDR3 has 13 residues. CDR1 is SNHLY and CDR2 is FYNNEI in the germline V gene. V lost 5 bases to trimming and J lost 0 bases, with 6 bases between them. For the CDR3, the DNA is TGTGCCAGCAGTCCAAAAAGCACAGATACGCAGTATTTT. It yields the protein CASSPKSTDTQYF. Looking up the rest from reference TRBV2 and TRBJ2-3 gives the full variable domain: EPEVTQTPSHQVTQMGQEVILRCVPISNHLYFYWYRQILGQKVEFLVSFYNNEISEKSEIFDDQFSVERPDGSNFTLKIRSTKLEDSAMYFCASSPKSTDTQYFGPGTRLTVL.

The gene calls are TRBV27 and TRBJ1-2; 11 nucleotides line up with TRBD1. The CDR3 sequence is 15 residues long. Germline-derived CDR1 and CDR2 are MNHEY and SMNVEV (reference sequence). V was pared by 6 bases and J by 3 bases, with 6 bases of the junction left unmatched. CDR3 in DNA: TGTGCCAGCAGACGACCGGGACAGGGGGACTATGGCTACACCTTC. Protein product: CASRRPGQGDYGYTF.

The rearrangement links TRBV3-1 to TRBJ1-3; D call uncertain. CDR1 and CDR2 from the germline V gene are LGHDT and YNNKEL (reference sequence). This CDR3 is 14 amino acids long. The V end lost 7 bases, the J end lost 0 bases, and 10 bases lay between the germline ends. CDR3 coding DNA: TGTGCCAGCACCCTAGGGAGCTCTGGAAACACCATATATTTT. It translates to CASTLGSSGNTIYF.

The sample holds one count of this clonotype. This chain uses TRBV2 with TRBJ1-6; TRBD1 is a possible D gene (6 bases). Germline V gives CDR1 SNHLY, CDR2 FYNNEI. V lost 4 bases and J 6 bases, leaving 10 bases between the germline ends. CDR3 length equals 14 residues. CDR3 amino acids: CASSVGQSNSPLHF. CDR3 sequence (DNA): TGTGCCAGCAGTGTCGGACAGTCTAATTCACCCCTCCACTTT.

The V call is TRBV20-1, the J call TRBJ2-7; D may be TRBD1 or TRBD2 (5 bases each). The V end lost 7 bases, the J end lost 1 base, and 11 bases lay between the germline ends. Germline CDR1 and CDR2: DFQATT and SNEGSKA (reference sequence). This CDR3 is built from 12 residues. The CDR3 spells CSDRDGSYEQYV. In nucleotides, the CDR3 is TGCAGTGACCGGGACGGTTCCTACGAGCAGTACGTC.

V usage is TRBV15 and J usage is TRBJ2-1; 10 bases map to TRBD2. Germline CDR1 LNHNV, CDR2 YYDKDF (reference sequence). J was trimmed by 5 bases and V by 0 bases; bases with no gene match: 7. The CDR3 has 17 residues. CDR3 region: CATSRDLAGAVNNEQFF. For the CDR3, the DNA is TGTGCCACCAGCAGAGACCTAGCGGGAGCAGTCAACAATGAGCAGTTCTTC.

This clonotype was detected a few times. This rearrangement joins TRBV5-1 to TRBJ2-2, with D possibly being TRBD1 (5 bases). The CDR3 has 16 amino acids. Trimming took off 0 bases at V and 0 bases at J, with 9 bases between the two ends. Per the germline V gene, CDR1 is SGHRS and CDR2 is YFSETQ. Here the CDR3 reads CASSLVAGTNTGELFF. The CDR3 coding sequence is TGCGCCAGCAGCTTGGTGGCAGGGACGAACACCGGGGAGCTGTTTTTT.

The chain joins TRBV18 to TRBJ2-2; perhaps TRBD1 as D (5 bases). The germline V gene encodes CDR1 KGHSH and CDR2 LQKENI. The V gene lost 1 base and the J gene lost 8 bases, with 17 bases spanning the gap. CDR3 size: 16 residues. DNA of the CDR3: TGTGCCAGCTCACCACTACTGAGACAACAGGCAGGGGAGCTGTTTTTT. The encoded protein is CASSPLLRQQAGELFF.

J is TRBJ2-5 and V is TRBV20-1; 8 nucleotides match TRBD2. Germline V gene data show CDR1 as DFQATT and CDR2 as SNEGSKA (reference sequence). Germline trimming cut 3 bases from V and 2 bases from J; bases unmatched to any gene: 8. The CDR3 length is 15 residues. The CDR3 region has the DNA TGCAGTGCTAGCCCTGGGGCGGGGGGACAAGAGACCCAGTACTTC. It specifies CSASPGAGGQETQYF.